Sequencing of this T cell receptor beta chain was carried out in a study of blood T cell repertoires in COVID-19 (TCRdb year 2020). Study-wide context: The collaborator samples originated in the United States, Italy and Spain and spanned the acute and convalescent phases of COVID-19. Nearly every sample came with metadata listing a de-identified subject ID, COVID-19 status, age in years and sex. A freely available public database, intended as a resource for researchers studying the immune response to SARS-CoV-2, is where the repertoires were released. The material from the prospective study consisted of cDNA or gDNA derived from T cells, B-cell-depleted T cells, or PBMCs. Subjects who had been exposed to COVID-19, were actively infected with it, or had recovered from it provided the deeply sampled blood TCRbeta repertoires that made up the dataset. Where available, HLA class I and class II types were taken from metadata supplied by the sample provider and were not determined by assay-based typing. Samples came from the ongoing ImmuneRACE study (first 160 participants) plus 1,254 subjects from 6 global collaborators. Overall results and qualifications from the work: Clinical and demographic metadata were provided uncurated, with the amount varying by source and participant.

TCRbeta CDR3 regions were amplified from genomic DNA using the immunoSEQ Assay, a bias-controlled multiplex PCR. The authors processed their data as follows. Nucleated cell counts per sample were estimated from amplification of reference gene primers within the assay. Sequence reads were collapsed and filtered to measure the absolute abundance of every unique TCRbeta CDR3 rearrangement. Productive Simpson clonality was computed per sample as the square root of Simpson's diversity index over productive rearrangements. Drawn from immuneACCESS, this table holds only the in-frame rearrangements with V and J called that TCRdb kept. Clones are partly lost; checked studies trace under half to an unresolved V gene and leave the rest unexplained. D and trimming come from the DNA, and the V and J calls and clone size come from that table. This sample gives 300,000 to 400,000 clones in total; over 75% of them show up just once. 3.5% to 4.5% of the sample is taken by the ten largest.

From its cysteine to its phenylalanine, the CDR3 spans 17 amino acids. Only the CDR3 DNA stays, 51 bases, in frame from base 1. V gives up 0 bases and J gives up 0 bases, and the segment between their germline ends measures 15 bases. For CDR1 and CDR2, the germline V gene (reference sequence) lists GTSNPN and SVGIG. Turning to this clone: Its antigen specificity is not known. No much larger clone exists at a distance of one base, and base qualities are not known.

Whole blood was collected in K2EDTA tubes by collaborating institutions according to the institutions' own protocols. For TCRbeta analysis, collaborators shipped samples as frozen whole blood, isolated PBMCs, or DNA extracted from either of those sample types. Sequencing was performed on peripheral blood. Recombination joined TRBV30 with TRBJ1-5; D gene: possibly TRBD1, on 5 matching bases. The TCR sequence derives from a woman in her fifties or sixties with active or convalescent COVID-19. The CDR3 reads CAWSVLDGGYSNQPQHF. The nucleotide sequence is TGTGCCTGGAGTGTACTAGATGGGGGGTATAGCAATCAGCCCCAGCATTTT. Reference TRBV30 and TRBJ1-5 genes cover what lies past the CDR3, so the full variable domain is SQTIHQWPATLVQPVGSPLSLECTVEGTSNPNLYWYRQAAGRGLQLLFYSVGIGQISSEVPQNLSASRPQDRQFILSSKKLLLSDSGFYLCAWSVLDGGYSNQPQHFGDGTRLSIL.